These 30 T cell receptor beta chains came from one sample sequenced in a study of response to subunit inactivated influenza vaccine. TCRdb reprocessed the RT-PCR reads with MiXCR, giving one entry per CDR3 protein. The table records 280,000 or so distinct CDR3 sequences, less than 25% of them present only once. The source was PBMCs from blood, collected 21 months after vaccination. These receptors originate from a man aged 50 to 69 who received an inactivated influenza vaccine.

This clonotype was detected a few times. V gene TRBV23-1 combines with J gene TRBJ2-5, with D possibly TRBD2 on 6 matching bases. TRBV23-1 is given ORF status, its function remaining uncertain. V was shortened by 2 bases and J by 4 bases, with 20 bases between the two germline ends. The CDR3 has 17 amino acids. CDR3 protein: CASSQGSGRESVETQYF. The CDR3 DNA reads TGCGCCAGCAGTCAAGGCTCGGGGCGGGAATCAGTAGAGACCCAGTACTTC.

The chain combines TRBV4-3 with TRBJ1-6, with a possible D match to TRBD1 (5 bases). Germline V CDR1 and CDR2: LGHNA, YSLEER. V dropped 0 bases and J dropped 7 bases, with 13 bases sitting between them. This CDR3 comprises 16 residues. The CDR3 is CASSQEWAGRNSPLHF. CDR3 in DNA: TGCGCCAGCAGCCAAGAGTGGGCAGGGCGGAATTCACCCCTCCACTTT.

This clonotype was counted ten times or more. The chain links TRBV13 to TRBJ1-2; D uncertain. CDR3 size: 13 residues. Trimming took off 5 bases at V and 0 bases at J, with 7 bases between the two ends. From germline, CDR1 is PRHDT and CDR2 FYEKMQ (reference sequence). The CDR3 protein is CASSVTANYGYTF. The CDR3 nucleotides are TGTGCCAGCAGCGTGACCGCTAACTATGGCTACACCTTC.

This clonotype appeared a few times. This rearrangement joins TRBV25-1 to TRBJ2-7; D is possibly TRBD1 (6 bases). Germline values: CDR1 MGHDK, CDR2 SYGVNS. Trimming stripped 4 bases from V and 4 bases from J, with 14 bases between. The CDR3 has 14 amino acids. The CDR3 DNA is TGTGCCAGCAGTGGGGGGACAAGCCCATACGAGCAGTACTTC. Protein: CASSGGTSPYEQYF.

The chain recombines TRBV6-6 with TRBJ2-5; 9 nucleotides align to TRBD2. The junction had 3 bases not matched to a gene; V was cut back by 4 bases and J by 6 bases. CDR1 and CDR2 (germline): MNHNY, SVGAGI (reference sequence). The CDR3 extends over 13 amino acids. In DNA form, the CDR3 reads TGTGCCAGCAGTTCTAGCGGGGCCAAGACCCAGTACTTC. This encodes CASSSSGAKTQYF.

This chain uses TRBV12-3 or TRBV12-4 with TRBJ2-7; TRBD1 matches 8 bases. This CDR3 is built from 13 residues. V dropped 6 bases and J dropped 3; count of bases not matched to a gene: 4. CDR3 amino acids: CASRPGTGYEQYF. The CDR3 DNA is TGTGCCAGCAGGCCAGGGACAGGCTACGAGCAGTACTTC.

This clonotype occurred once. The chain uses TRBV14 and TRBJ2-4, with no clear D. CDR1 is SGHDN and CDR2 is FVKESK in the germline V gene. The CDR3 length is 12 residues. Trimming took off 5 bases at V and 2 bases at J, with 4 bases between the two ends. CDR3 bases: TGTGCCAGCAGCTTATCCAAAAACATTCAGTACTTC. Amino acid sequence: CASSLSKNIQYF.

This rearrangement joins TRBV2 to TRBJ2-5, with a weak D call TRBD2 (6 bases). The length of the CDR3 is 16 residues. CDR1 and CDR2 from the germline V gene are SNHLY and FYNNEI. V lost 7 bases to trimming and J lost 5 bases, with 23 bases between them. In DNA, the CDR3 is TGTGCCAGCACCCCAACCGACGCCGGCGGGGTGGAGACCCAGTACTTC. Translating it yields CASTPTDAGGVETQYF.

CDR3 amino acids: CASSPQRNTGELFF. The CDR3 nucleotides read TGTGCCAGCAGTCCTCAGCGGAACACCGGGGAGCTGTTTTTT. The chain couples TRBV6-1 to TRBJ2-2; D is unclear. This CDR3 region has 14 residues. V was shortened by 5 bases and J by 1 base, with 8 bases between the two germline ends. Germline assignment: CDR1 MNHNS and CDR2 SASEGT.

The chain recombines TRBV7-2 with TRBJ1-3; D gene ambiguous. Germline CDR1 and CDR2: SGHTA and FQGNSA. Trimming took off 5 bases at V and 0 bases at J, with 11 bases between the two ends. CDR3 size: 15 residues. For the CDR3, the DNA is TGTGCCAGCAGCCCCGTGAGCCTCTCTGGAAACACCATATATTTT. Translating gives CASSPVSLSGNTIYF.

This clonotype was recorded a few times. In DNA, the CDR3 is TGTGCCAGCAGGGGGGGGACAGCCCTAGGGTACGAGCAGTACTTC. This encodes CASRGGTALGYEQYF. The V call is TRBV28, the J call TRBJ2-7; perhaps D is TRBD1 or TRBD2 (7 bases each). Per germline, CDR1 MDHEN and CDR2 SYDVKM. This CDR3 is built from 15 residues. V was clipped by 6 bases and J by 4 bases, with 19 bases between them.

This clonotype was observed a few times. The chain recombines TRBV23-1 with TRBJ2-7; weak D call: TRBD1 (6 bases). TRBV23-1 carries the ORF label, with uncertain function. Deletions cut 6 bases from V and 3 bases from J, with 9 bases between. This CDR3 has 12 residues. The CDR3 sequence: CASRGQCYEQYF. The CDR3 DNA sequence: TGCGCCAGCAGGGGACAATGCTACGAGCAGTACTTC.

This clonotype was seen only a few times. The chain has TRBV4-1 and TRBJ1-1; the D gene is possibly TRBD1 (6 bases). Between the trimmed V and J ends, which lost 3 bases and 3 bases, there was a span of 14 bases. This CDR3 has 15 residues. CDR1 and CDR2 (germline): MGHRA, YSYEKL. CDR3 in DNA: TGCGCCAGCAGCCACCTGAAGGGGGAACACACTGAAGCTTTCTTT. This sequence encodes CASSHLKGEHTEAFF.

The CDR3 nucleotides are TGTGCCAGCAGCTTAGCTGTAACCGGGACAGGGGTATTTGAAGCTTTCTTT. As protein: CASSLAVTGTGVFEAFF. The V gene is TRBV7-2, the J gene TRBJ1-1; 10 nucleotides line up with TRBD1. The CDR3 extends over 17 amino acids. Germline CDR1 is SGHTA and CDR2 is FQGNSA. J gave up 7 bases and V 0 bases, and 11 bases lay outside the gene matches.

The DNA for the CDR3 is TGTGCCAGCAGTTACCGGGGCGACAAATTCGATCGGGAGACCCAGTACTTC. Translated, it gives CASSYRGDKFDRETQYF. The chain recombines TRBV6-2 or TRBV6-3 with TRBJ2-5; D is tentatively TRBD1 or TRBD2 (5 bases each). CDR3 size: 17 residues. V shed 2 bases and J shed 5 bases, with 21 bases lying between them. Germline lookup yields CDR1 MNHEY and CDR2 SVGEGT.

There are a few counts of this clonotype. The genes are TRBV15 and TRBJ2-1, with 13 bases identical to TRBD2. V lost 0 bases and J lost 4; bases outside the gene matches: 6. Per germline, CDR1 LNHNV and CDR2 YYDKDF (reference sequence). This CDR3 has 18 amino acids. The CDR3 reads CATSRDQTSGRLYNEQFF. CDR3 coding DNA: TGTGCCACCAGCAGAGATCAGACTAGCGGGAGGCTATACAATGAGCAGTTCTTC.

The chain uses TRBV5-1 and TRBJ1-2; 10 bases line up with TRBD1. The junction had 12 bases not matched to a gene; V was cut back by 0 bases and J by 4 bases. CDR1 SGHRS and CDR2 YFSETQ come from the germline V gene. The CDR3 runs to 18 residues. The CDR3 region is CASSLEGTGVADFYGYTF. CDR3 DNA: TGCGCCAGCAGCTTGGAGGGGACAGGGGTCGCCGATTTCTATGGCTACACCTTC.

This chain links TRBV7-2 with TRBJ2-1; 11 nucleotides align to TRBD2. The V gene end was trimmed by 5 bases and the J gene end by 5 bases; junction bases not matched to a gene: 8. Per germline, CDR1 SGHTA and CDR2 FQGNSA. This CDR3 has 16 amino acids. The CDR3 bases are TGTGCCAGCAGCCCCGCTAGCGGGGGGAATAACAATGAGCAGTTCTTC. Translating it yields CASSPASGGNNNEQFF.

J is TRBJ2-2 and V is TRBV5-1, with D possibly TRBD1 on 6 matching bases. Germline CDR1 SGHRS, CDR2 YFSETQ. V lost 0 bases and J 6 bases, leaving 9 bases between the germline ends. This CDR3 is built from 14 residues. CDR3 loop: CASSLGDIAGELFF. CDR3 bases: TGCGCCAGCAGCTTGGGGGACATCGCCGGGGAGCTGTTTTTT.

This clonotype was counted between two and nine times. This rearrangement joins TRBV28 to TRBJ1-5, with 7 bases fitting TRBD1. Germline CDR1 MDHEN, CDR2 SYDVKM. This CDR3 spans 14 amino acids. V shed 6 bases, J shed 6 bases, and the junction held 8 bases outside the gene matches. The CDR3 DNA sequence: TGTGCCAGCAGGCCAGGGGGAACGGGTCAGCCCCAGCATTTT. This codes for CASRPGGTGQPQHF.

The sample holds one count of this clonotype. The chain uses TRBV20-1 and TRBJ2-2; no firm D call. The V gene's germline CDR1 is DFQATT and CDR2 SNEGSKA (reference sequence). V was pared by 0 bases and J by 7 bases, with 12 bases between. The CDR3 loop spans 14 amino acids. The CDR3: CSARDTYGFGELFF. In nucleotides, the CDR3 is TGCAGTGCTAGAGATACTTACGGGTTCGGGGAGCTGTTTTTT.

This chain joins TRBV20-1 and TRBJ2-7, with 8 positions matching TRBD2. The V gene's germline CDR1 is DFQATT and CDR2 SNEGSKA (reference sequence). V shed 3 bases and J 6 bases; nucleotides not matched to a gene: 1. The CDR3 spans 11 residues. CDR3 protein: CSARAGGEQYF. For the CDR3, the DNA is TGCAGTGCTAGGGCGGGGGGCGAGCAGTACTTC.

The rearrangement links TRBV7-9 to TRBJ2-2; TRBD1 matches 8 bases. The germline V gene has CDR1 SEHNR and CDR2 FQNEAQ (reference sequence). The length of the CDR3 is 15 residues. V gave up 4 bases and J gave up 6 bases; unmatched junction bases: 7. CDR3 amino acids: CASSSDRGRSGELFF. DNA of the CDR3: TGTGCCAGCAGCTCCGACAGGGGTCGTTCCGGGGAGCTGTTTTTT.

This clonotype was detected a few times. This sequence joins TRBV28 and TRBJ1-3, with a weak D call TRBD1 (6 bases). Trimming stripped 2 bases from V and 0 bases from J, with 8 bases between. The CDR3 is 15 amino acids. CDR1 is MDHEN, CDR2 SYDVKM, per germline. The CDR3 DNA follows: TGTGCCAGCAGTTTAACAGGGCGCTCTGGAAACACCATATATTTT. Amino acids: CASSLTGRSGNTIYF.

This clonotype appeared a few times. The V and J genes are TRBV20-1 and TRBJ1-5; D remains ambiguous. Trimming shortened V by 0 bases and J by 0 bases, and 3 bases separated the two germline ends. The CDR3 spans 13 residues. Germline CDR1 and CDR2: DFQATT and SNEGSKA (reference sequence). In DNA form, the CDR3 reads TGCAGTGCTAGAGACCGTAGCAATCAGCCCCAGCATTTT. This encodes CSARDRSNQPQHF.

At least ten counts were recorded for this clonotype. This chain connects TRBV3-1 to TRBJ1-2, with D maybe TRBD1 (6 bases). The V gene's germline CDR1 is LGHDT and CDR2 YNNKEL (reference sequence). CDR3 length: 16 residues. Trimming took 2 bases from V and 4 from J, leaving 17 bases between them. The CDR3 nucleotides are TGTGCCAGCAGCCAACGTTGGGGGGGGCCGGGCTATGGCTACACCTTC. This translates into CASSQRWGGPGYGYTF.

This clonotype was counted many times. This chain joins TRBV28 and TRBJ1-5; no reliable D call. Trimming took off 2 bases at V and 9 bases at J, with 5 bases between the two ends. Germline lookup yields CDR1 MDHEN and CDR2 SYDVKM. The CDR3 is made up of 11 amino acids. CDR3 sequence reads: CASSLKGPQHF. As DNA, the CDR3 is TGTGCCAGCAGTTTAAAGGGGCCCCAGCATTTT.

This chain connects TRBV4-3 to TRBJ2-2; D gene unclear. Germline CDR1 LGHNA, CDR2 YSLEER. The CDR3 extends over 19 amino acids. V was pared by 0 bases and J by 1 base, with 18 bases between. The CDR3 coding sequence is TGCGCCAGCAGCCAAGATAGGTCTCTTCAGCCATTGAACACCGGGGAGCTGTTTTTT. It is translated as CASSQDRSLQPLNTGELFF.

Here the CDR3 reads CSVEGSSYEQYF. For the CDR3, the DNA is TGCAGCGTTGAAGGCAGCTCCTACGAGCAGTACTTC. This chain connects TRBV29-1 to TRBJ2-7; no clear D gene. The germline V gene encodes CDR1 SQVTM and CDR2 ANQGSEA. The CDR3 is 12 residues long. V was shortened by 1 base and J by 0 bases, with 4 bases between the two germline ends.

The V and J genes are TRBV28 and TRBJ1-3, with a possible D match to TRBD1 (5 bases). From germline, CDR1 is MDHEN and CDR2 SYDVKM. The V end lost 4 bases, the J end lost 0 bases, and 10 bases lay between the germline ends. This CDR3 spans 15 amino acids. The CDR3 region has the DNA TGTGCCAGCAGTTGGGACCGAGTCTCTGGAAACACCATATATTTT. Encoded protein: CASSWDRVSGNTIYF.